The rows below give T cell receptor beta chains drawn from one sample of a study of OX40 agonist ivuxolimab in advanced cancers. TCRdb keeps only in-frame clones here, not all; method: immunoSEQ multiplex PCR. In the table there are about 73,000 clones, 80% to 95% of which are singletons. Here the sequenced sample was CD4+ or CD8+ T cells sorted from blood, taken in a trial of the OX40 agonist ivuxolimab. The source of these receptors is an adult with an advanced solid tumor such as melanoma, head and neck, liver or kidney cancer. CDR3s leave out the opening cysteine and the closing phenylalanine or tryptophan. Each record gives: J gene, clone size, V gene, CDR3 protein. A row's size may be missing; if present it is once, few, many or a size class.

TRBJ2-7 NA TRBV27 ASSSRTGGDEQY
TRBJ2-1 once TRBV7-3 ASSFVRNEQF
TRBJ1-1 NA TRBV28 ASSPTGGAYTEAF
TRBJ2-5 NA TRBV7-2 ASSLLAGVETQY
TRBJ2-1 NA TRBV28 ASTGGAVNEQF
TRBJ2-5 NA TRBV9 ASSVGELETQY
TRBJ2-6 NA TRBV7-2 ASSLGGSGANVLT
TRBJ2-1 NA TRBV15 ATSRAPGLADYNEQF
TRBJ1-1 NA TRBV7-9 ASSLGGQGVNTEAF
TRBJ2-3 NA TRBV15 ATSGGLARDTQY
TRBJ1-4 NA TRBV28 ASTDSTAQKLF
TRBJ2-2 NA TRBV5-8 ASGWGTATGELF
TRBJ2-6 few TRBV10-3 AITPGLAGFGANVLT
TRBJ1-1 once TRBV6-1 ASIPPVGVNTEAF
TRBJ2-1 NA TRBV6-1 ASSDGQINEQF
TRBJ2-1 NA TRBV4-3 ASSQDHGRGAYNEQF
TRBJ2-3 NA TRBV7-7 ASSLRLGGGTQY
TRBJ2-3 once TRBV6-5 ASSYPGDGTDTQY
TRBJ1-4 NA TRBV5-1 ASSLGQGNEKLF
TRBJ1-3 NA TRBV7-3 ASSLTNSGNTIY
TRBJ2-7 NA TRBV23-1 ASLHEQY
TRBJ2-4 NA TRBV2 ASSEALVTKNIQY
TRBJ2-3 NA TRBV11-2 ASSPSALTDTQY
TRBJ2-1 NA TRBV6-4 ASSLPLYEQF
TRBJ2-3 once TRBV14 ASSRTDTQY
TRBJ1-1 NA TRBV7-9 ASRQGTNTEAF
TRBJ1-2 NA TRBV19 ASSDPGGAVYGYT
TRBJ2-3 NA TRBV15 ATRPSSGIVDTQY
TRBJ2-5 NA TRBV7-8 ASSLTSERGTQY
TRBJ1-2 NA TRBV15 ATSRDSSQGRGGYT
TRBJ2-1 NA TRBV7-7 ASNRAPGRSEQF
TRBJ1-5 NA TRBV18 ASSPAKRQPQH
TRBJ1-5 NA TRBV6-6 ASGRGGQPQH
TRBJ2-7 once TRBV20-1 SAGTDYEQY
TRBJ2-7 NA TRBV9 ASSPRTSGGKEQY
TRBJ2-1 NA TRBV11-2 ASSLDRNAEQF
TRBJ2-1 once TRBV7-2 ASSSPDRGNNEQF
TRBJ2-5 NA TRBV19 ASSSLAAGETQY
TRBJ2-4 NA TRBV5-1 ASSPGLADNIQY
TRBJ1-2 NA TRBV5-5 ASSLDYGYT
TRBJ2-2 NA TRBV19 ASGGDRGGTGELF
TRBJ1-1 NA TRBV6-5 ASSYSSREGATEAF
TRBJ2-1 NA TRBV7-9 ASSPGSGGPNEQF